What follows describes a single T cell receptor beta chain. Its antigen is as yet unknown. This entry comes from a study of T cells in lung cancer brain metastases. Study at large: About 90% of the 20 patients had no interval therapy between resections. Primary and brain metastasis specimens were taken a median about 54 weeks apart. Overall study findings and caveats: Paired lesions shared few clones; most were lesion-specific (mean Morisita about 0.23).

TCRdb's copy holds only in-frame clones and misses some; the assay was immunoSEQ multiplex PCR. The sample carries 5,000 to 7,000 clones, 86% recorded once. V gave up 8 bases and J gave up 4 bases, with 18 bases separating them. The CDR3 loop spans 14 amino acids. CDR1 and CDR2 from the germline V gene are MNHEY and SMNVEV (reference sequence). Sequencing was carried out using tumor tissue from the primary lung tumor. The chain employs TRBV27 and TRBJ2-7; possibly TRBD1 or TRBD2 for D (5 bases each). The TCR comes from a man aged 50 to 60 with non-small cell lung cancer. CDR3 sequence: CASSSGPKGYEQYF. CDR3 bases: TGTGCCAGCTCGTCGGGGCCTAAAGGGTACGAGCAGTACTTC.